Sequencing of this TCR beta chain was carried out in a study of OX40 agonist ivuxolimab in advanced cancers. As for the study in general: A history of anti-PD-1, anti-PD-L1 or anti-CTLA-4 therapy was acceptable, and over 35% had some.

The CDR3 extends over 14 amino acids. The germline CDR1 and CDR2 sequences are SGDLS and YYNGEE. V lost 6 bases and J lost 8, with 20 bases in between. Using immunoSEQ multiplex PCR, the repertoire was profiled, and TCRdb retains in-frame clones only, with some absent. The table lists about 20,000 clones, roughly nine tenths of them singletons, with 29% in the top ten. The receptor comes from an adult with an advanced solid tumor such as melanoma, head and neck, liver or kidney cancer. The chain carries TRBV9 and TRBJ1-1; D gene unclear. The sequences come from CD4+ or CD8+ T cells sorted from blood, collected in a trial of the OX40 agonist ivuxolimab. CDR3 sequence (DNA): TGTGCCAGCACCGAAACTCATGGCCCCCCGGAAGCTTTCTTT. This sequence encodes CASTETHGPPEAFF. The full variable domain, rest sourced from reference TRBV9 and TRBJ1-1, is DSGVTQTPKHLITATGQRVTLRCSPRSGDLSVYWYQQSLDQGLQFLIQYYNGEERAKGNILERFSAQQFPDLHSELNLSSLELGDSALYFCASTETHGPPEAFFGQGTRLTVV.